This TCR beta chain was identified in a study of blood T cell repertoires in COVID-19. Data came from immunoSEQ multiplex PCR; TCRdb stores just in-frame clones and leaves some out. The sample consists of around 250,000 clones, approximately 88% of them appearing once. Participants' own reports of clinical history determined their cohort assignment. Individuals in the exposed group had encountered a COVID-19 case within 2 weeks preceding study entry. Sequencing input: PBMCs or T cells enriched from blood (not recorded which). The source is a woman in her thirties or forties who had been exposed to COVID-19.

CDR3 coding DNA: TGTGCCATCAGTGAGACCATCGGACAGACCTACGAGCAGTACTTC. Its protein is CAISETIGQTYEQYF. This chain connects TRBV10-3 to TRBJ2-7; D may be TRBD1 (6 bases). CDR3 length equals 15 residues. The ends were cut back, 2 bases at V and 2 bases at J, with 13 bases in the middle. In germline, CDR1 is ENHRY, CDR2 SYGVKD.